This T cell receptor beta chain was identified in a study of memory CD4+ T cells and cytomegalovirus serostatus. Single viable CD3+CD4+CD8-CD45RO+ cells were sorted as the memory CD4+ T cells. Data came from immunoSEQ multiplex PCR; TCRdb stores just in-frame clones and leaves some out. The sample consists of 45,000 to 70,000 clones, roughly 84% of them appearing once. Deletions cut 5 bases from V and 4 bases from J, with 12 bases between. Germline V gene lookup returns CDR1 LNHDA and CDR2 SQIVND (reference sequence). The CDR3 runs to 14 residues. This clonotype originated in an adult in good health and CMV-seronegative. Some clones in this sample may be carry-over from other donors' samples. The V gene is TRBV19, the J gene TRBJ1-5; the D gene is possibly TRBD1 (6 bases). Source material: memory CD4+ T cells from blood. CDR3 coding DNA: TGTGCCAGTAGTCATACAGGGAATAATCAGCCCCAGCATTTT. Amino acid sequence: CASSHTGNNQPQHF.